What follows are 6 T cell receptor beta chains derived from one specimen sequenced in a study of blood T cell repertoires in COVID-19 (dated by TCRdb to the early 2020s). Library generation was performed with the immunoSEQ multiplex PCR assay. The clones in this table, taken by TCRdb from immuneACCESS, are in-frame only. Not every clone is retained; where verified, under half of the shortfall comes from an unresolved V gene, and the cause of the rest is unknown. The sample table records 470,000 or so clones; approximately 85% of these occur just once. Under 4% of the sample rests with the top ten. Sequencing input: peripheral blood. The source is a human donor in a cohort sampled during active COVID-19.

V gene TRBV5-5 combines with J gene TRBJ1-5, with D possibly matching TRBD1 (6 bases). V dropped 4 bases and J dropped 7 bases, with 24 bases sitting between them. CDR1 and CDR2 (germline): SGHKS, YYEKEE (reference sequence). CDR3 size: 17 residues. The CDR3 sequence: CASSPGGGEGKWQPQHF. As DNA, the CDR3 is TGTGCCAGCAGCCCTGGAGGGGGGGAAGGGAAGTGGCAGCCCCAGCATTTT.

The chain is built from TRBV30 and TRBJ1-1; the D is unclear. The CDR3 sequence is 11 residues long. Germline assignment: CDR1 GTSNPN and CDR2 SVGIG (reference sequence). The V end lost 2 bases, the J end lost 9 bases, and 10 bases lay between the germline ends. For the CDR3, the DNA is TGTGCCTGGAGTCGTGATGGGCAAGCTTTCTTT. It encodes CAWSRDGQAFF.

The chain uses TRBV2 and TRBJ2-3; 10 positions agree with TRBD1. Looked up from germline, CDR1 is SNHLY and CDR2 is FYNNEI. The CDR3 length is 15 residues. The V and J ends lost 7 bases and 0 bases, in that order; junction bases with no gene match: 4. The chain's CDR3 is CASIGQGVSTDTQYF. The DNA for the CDR3 is TGTGCCAGCATAGGACAGGGGGTTAGCACAGATACGCAGTATTTT.

This chain joins TRBV25-1 and TRBJ2-1, with a weak D call TRBD1 (6 bases). Looked up from germline, CDR1 is MGHDK and CDR2 is SYGVNS. CDR3 length: 16 residues. The V and J ends lost 3 bases and 0 bases respectively, with 12 bases between them. This CDR3 is CASSDPGQSSYNEQFF. CDR3 in DNA: TGTGCCAGCAGTGACCCCGGACAGAGCTCCTACAATGAGCAGTTCTTC.

Only a few counts were recorded for this clone. The chain has TRBV30 and TRBJ2-1, with 10 bases fitting TRBD2. With 6 bases clipped from V and 1 base from J, the junction kept 6 bases outside the gene matches. The CDR3 loop spans 15 amino acids. Germline CDR1 reads GTSNPN; CDR2 reads SVGIG (reference sequence). CDR3 DNA sequence: TGTGCCTGTAGCGGGACTAGCGTATCCTACAATGAGCAGTTCTTC. Translated: CACSGTSVSYNEQFF.

This clone is a singleton in its sample. V is TRBV30 and J is TRBJ1-3; 8 bases map to TRBD1. V gave up 4 bases and J gave up 8 bases; unmatched junction bases: 10. Germline V gene data show CDR1 as GTSNPN and CDR2 as SVGIG (reference sequence). CDR3 size: 14 residues. The CDR3 nucleotides are TGTGCCTGGACCGGGACAGGAGGTTTTGACACCATATATTTT. This sequence encodes CAWTGTGGFDTIYF.